The 20 T cell receptor beta chains in this list originate from one sample, sequenced in a study of blood T cell repertoires in COVID-19. TCRdb keeps only in-frame clones here, not all; method: immunoSEQ multiplex PCR. The table records about 130,000 clones, roughly 80% of them present only once. Sequencing input: peripheral blood. These receptors were taken from an elderly woman with acute or convalescent COVID-19.

The chain joins TRBV5-1 to TRBJ2-5, with a weak D call TRBD2 (5 bases). Trimming pared 0 bases from V and 2 bases from J, leaving 14 bases between. CDR1 and CDR2 (germline): SGHRS, YFSETQ. The CDR3 loop spans 16 amino acids. CDR3 region: CASSLGALANQETQYF. DNA of the CDR3: TGCGCCAGCAGCTTGGGGGCCCTAGCTAATCAAGAGACCCAGTACTTC.

The gene calls are TRBV19 and TRBJ2-5, with 9 nucleotides matching TRBD2. This CDR3 contains 16 residues. Germline trimming cut 3 bases from V and 5 bases from J; bases unmatched to any gene: 10. Germline V gene data show CDR1 as LNHDA and CDR2 as SQIVND (reference sequence). The CDR3: CASSIVAGARRETQYF. The CDR3 region has the DNA TGTGCCAGTAGTATCGTAGCGGGGGCCCGCCGGGAGACCCAGTACTTC.

The V call is TRBV11-3, the J call TRBJ2-3; D may be TRBD2 (6 bases). The CDR3 is made up of 15 amino acids. Trimming cost V 0 bases and J 4 bases, with 11 bases left between them. Germline loops: CDR1 SGHNT, CDR2 YENEEA. The CDR3 region has the DNA TGTGCCAGCAGCTTAGATGGGGGACTCGCAGATACGCAGTATTTT. Protein product: CASSLDGGLADTQYF.

The V gene is TRBV5-4, the J gene TRBJ2-1; the match to TRBD2 covers 8 bases. V shed 2 bases and J 7 bases; nucleotides not matched to a gene: 2. This CDR3 contains 13 residues. CDR1 and CDR2 from the germline V gene are SGHNT and YYREEE (reference sequence). The CDR3 DNA sequence: TGTGCCAGCAGCTTCTCTAGCGGGAATGAGCAGTTCTTC. Its protein is CASSFSSGNEQFF.

The rearrangement uses TRBV19 and TRBJ2-1; TRBD2 matches 10 bases. CDR1 LNHDA and CDR2 SQIVND come from the germline V gene (reference sequence). The CDR3 spans 15 residues. Losses at the gene ends were 5 bases for V and 7 bases for J; bases not matched to a gene: 8. DNA of the CDR3: TGTGCCAGTAGTGGGGCGGGACTAGCGAGAAATGAGCAGTTCTTC. Amino acids: CASSGAGLARNEQFF.

This rearrangement joins TRBV9 to TRBJ1-3; tentative D call: TRBD1 (6 bases). Germline V gene data show CDR1 as SGDLS and CDR2 as YYNGEE. Trimming left V 3 bases short and J 3 bases short, with 16 bases between. This CDR3 region has 16 residues. In nucleotides, the CDR3 is TGTGCCAGCAGCGGACGCATTGGGGGCGGTGGAAACACCATATATTTT. Its protein is CASSGRIGGGGNTIYF.

The chain joins TRBV27 to TRBJ2-2, with D tentatively TRBD2 (6 bases). V was pared by 7 bases and J by 4 bases, with 7 bases between. Germline loops: CDR1 MNHEY, CDR2 SMNVEV (reference sequence). The length of the CDR3 is 12 residues. CDR3 DNA: TGTGCCAGCACCGGGGGCACCGGGGAGCTGTTTTTT. The encoded protein is CASTGGTGELFF.

J is TRBJ1-6 and V is TRBV4-3; 10 bases match TRBD1. Germline lookup yields CDR1 LGHNA and CDR2 YSLEER. With V trimmed by 0 bases and J by 3 bases, 8 bases remained unmatched. The CDR3 consists of 19 residues. Here the CDR3 reads CASSQDSRTGGYYNSPLHF. The CDR3 DNA reads TGCGCCAGCAGCCAAGATAGTCGGACAGGGGGTTACTATAATTCACCCCTCCACTTT.

The chain has TRBV29-1 and TRBJ1-4; D gene ambiguous. Per the germline V gene, CDR1 is SQVTM and CDR2 is ANQGSEA. This CDR3 contains 10 residues. With 6 bases removed from V and 6 bases from J, the gap between germline ends came to 5 bases. The CDR3 nucleotides are TGCAGCGTCAGATATGAAAAACTGTTTTTT. Translated, it gives CSVRYEKLFF.

The J gene is TRBJ2-2, the V gene TRBV9; 14 nucleotides align to TRBD2. This CDR3 has 17 amino acids. J lost 6 bases, V lost 6 bases, and 10 bases had no gene match. CDR1 is SGDLS and CDR2 is YYNGEE in the germline V gene. The CDR3 loop is CASTGTSGSKKPGELFF. The CDR3 DNA follows: TGTGCCAGCACCGGGACTAGCGGGAGTAAGAAACCCGGGGAGCTGTTTTTT.

CDR3 residues: CASSPGSGQYF. In DNA, the CDR3 is TGTGCCAGCAGCCCCGGCTCGGGTCAGTACTTC. V is TRBV2 and J is TRBJ2-7; D is uncertain. The CDR3 spans 11 residues. From germline, CDR1 is SNHLY and CDR2 FYNNEI. Trimming pared 6 bases from V and 10 bases from J, leaving 13 bases between.

The chain employs TRBV7-9 and TRBJ1-6; TRBD1 agrees at 9 bases. Germline CDR1 SEHNR, CDR2 FQNEAQ (reference sequence). CDR3 length: 15 residues. V shed 4 bases and J 5 bases; nucleotides not matched to a gene: 3. Here the CDR3 reads CASSSWDRDNSPLHF. CDR3 nucleotides: TGTGCCAGCAGCTCCTGGGACAGGGATAATTCACCCCTCCACTTT. The full variable domain, with the rest looked up from reference TRBV7-9 and TRBJ1-6, is DTGVSQNPRHKITKRGQNVTFRCDPISEHNRLYWYRQTLGQGPEFLTYFQNEAQLEKSRLLSDRFSAERPKGSFSTLEIQRTEQGDSAMYLCASSSWDRDNSPLHFGNGTRLTVT.

The CDR3 nucleotides are TGTGCCAGCAGCGTAAGTGACGGGAACAGGGGAGAGACCCAGTACTTC. Its translation: CASSVSDGNRGETQYF. The rearrangement joins TRBV9 to TRBJ2-5; TRBD1 aligns across 7 bases. CDR1 SGDLS and CDR2 YYNGEE come from the germline V gene. V lost 1 base and J lost 4; bases outside the gene matches: 10. The CDR3 extends over 16 amino acids.

The chain has TRBV7-9 and TRBJ1-6, with TRBD1 matching 9 bases. Germline trimming cut 0 bases from V and 10 bases from J; bases unmatched to any gene: 4. The germline V gene has CDR1 SEHNR and CDR2 FQNEAQ (reference sequence). The CDR3 contains 15 residues. CDR3 residues: CASSLAWDRDSPLHF. The CDR3 DNA sequence: TGTGCCAGCAGCTTAGCCTGGGACAGGGACTCACCCCTCCACTTT.

The CDR3, as DNA: TGTGCCAGCAGCCAATATGGGGGGGTAGCGGGTCTCTACGAGCAGTACTTC. Protein sequence: CASSQYGGVAGLYEQYF. The rearrangement joins TRBV4-2 to TRBJ2-7; 7 bases map to TRBD2. Per the germline V gene, CDR1 is LGHNA and CDR2 is YNFKEQ. J was trimmed by 3 bases and V by 2 bases; bases with no gene match: 13. The CDR3 loop spans 17 amino acids.

The chain carries TRBV18 and TRBJ1-1; 9 nucleotides align to TRBD1. Per germline, CDR1 KGHSH and CDR2 LQKENI. V gave up 3 bases and J gave up 3 bases; unmatched junction bases: 2. The CDR3 contains 14 residues. The CDR3 spells CASSPDRGYTEAFF. The CDR3 DNA is TGTGCCAGCTCACCGGACAGGGGTTACACTGAAGCTTTCTTT.

The rearrangement uses TRBV5-1 and TRBJ1-2; the match to TRBD1 covers 10 bases. Unmatched junction bases numbered 12, after V lost 2 bases and J lost 5 bases. This CDR3 comprises 17 residues. Germline CDR1 and CDR2: SGHRS and YFSETQ. This CDR3 reads CASSFSRDRGFLYGYTF. The CDR3 nucleotides read TGCGCCAGCAGCTTTAGCCGGGACAGGGGCTTCCTTTATGGCTACACCTTC.

V is TRBV7-6 and J is TRBJ2-3; TRBD1 matches at 7 bases. The germline V gene has CDR1 SGHVS and CDR2 FNYEAQ. The CDR3 contains 16 residues. Losses at the gene ends were 2 bases for V and 0 bases for J; bases not matched to a gene: 5. DNA of the CDR3: TGTGCCAGCAGCTTATGGGACAGTGGTAGCACAGATACGCAGTATTTT. It yields the protein CASSLWDSGSTDTQYF. Full variable domain (remainder filled in from reference TRBV7-6 and TRBJ2-3): GAGVSQSPRYKVTKRGQDVALRCDPISGHVSLYWYRQALGQGPEFLTYFNYEAQQDKSGLPNDRFSAERPEGSISTLTIQRTEQRDSAMYRCASSLWDSGSTDTQYFGPGTRLTVL.

The CDR3 nucleotides are TGTGCCAGCAGCCCTACATCGATTCGGCGGGGGGATACGCAGTATTTT. Protein sequence: CASSPTSIRRGDTQYF. The V call is TRBV11-2, the J call TRBJ2-3; 7 positions agree with TRBD2. V was pared by 5 bases and J by 6 bases, with 14 bases of the junction left unmatched. From germline, CDR1 is SGHAT and CDR2 FQNNGV. The CDR3 runs to 16 residues.

V usage is TRBV6-4 and J usage is TRBJ1-4; 9 bases are shared with TRBD1. Germline loops: CDR1 MRHNA, CDR2 SNTAGT. The J segment lost 5 bases and the V segment lost 6 bases, leaving 4 bases of the junction unmatched. The CDR3 is 14 amino acids. The CDR3 loop reads CASRPDRGNEKLFF. CDR3 nucleotide sequence: TGTGCCAGCAGGCCGGACAGGGGAAATGAAAAACTGTTTTTT.